This T cell receptor (beta chain) derives from a study of T cells in Graves' hyperthyroidism and ophthalmopathy. RNA transcripts gave rise to amplified TCR beta CDR3 regions. HTBI primers were used for first-round RT-PCR of the TCR CDR3. TCRdb passed the multiplex PCR reads through MiXCR, listing each CDR3 protein once. The data show 300,000 to 450,000 distinct CDR3 sequences, approximately 15% seen once. This clonotype was counted ten times or more. This TCR derives from a woman aged 55-70 years with Graves' hyperthyroidism. Sample: blood.

The CDR3 loop is CSARTLVGGTYEQYF. DNA of the CDR3: TGCAGTGCTAGGACCCTGGTGGGGGGAACCTACGAGCAGTACTTC. The rearrangement joins TRBV20-1 to TRBJ2-7, with a possible D match to TRBD2 (6 bases). Looked up from germline, CDR1 is DFQATT and CDR2 is SNEGSKA (reference sequence). This CDR3 spans 15 amino acids. The ends were cut back, 3 bases at V and 2 bases at J, with 17 bases in the middle.